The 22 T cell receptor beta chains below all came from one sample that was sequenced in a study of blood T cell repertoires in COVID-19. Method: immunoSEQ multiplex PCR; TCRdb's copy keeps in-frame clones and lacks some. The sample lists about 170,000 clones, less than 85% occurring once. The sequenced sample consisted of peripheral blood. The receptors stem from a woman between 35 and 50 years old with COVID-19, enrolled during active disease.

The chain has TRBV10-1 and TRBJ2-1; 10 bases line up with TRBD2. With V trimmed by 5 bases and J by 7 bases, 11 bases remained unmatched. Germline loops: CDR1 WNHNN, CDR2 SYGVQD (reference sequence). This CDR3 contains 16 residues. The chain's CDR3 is CASSPELAGIRNEQFF. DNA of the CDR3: TGCGCCAGCAGTCCCGAACTAGCGGGGATTCGGAATGAGCAGTTCTTC.

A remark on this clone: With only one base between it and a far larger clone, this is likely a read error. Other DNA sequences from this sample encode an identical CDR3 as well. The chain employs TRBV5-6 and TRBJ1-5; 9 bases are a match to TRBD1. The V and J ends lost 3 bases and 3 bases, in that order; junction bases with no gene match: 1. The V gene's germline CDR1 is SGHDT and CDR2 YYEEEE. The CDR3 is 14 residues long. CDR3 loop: CASSWTGDNQPQHF. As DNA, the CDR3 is TGTGCCAGCAGCTGGACAGGGGACAATCAGCCCCAGCATTTT.

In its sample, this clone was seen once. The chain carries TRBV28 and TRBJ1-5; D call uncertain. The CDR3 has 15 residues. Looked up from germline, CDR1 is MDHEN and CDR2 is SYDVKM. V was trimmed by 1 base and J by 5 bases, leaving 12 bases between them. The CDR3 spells CASSLSSGWDQPQHF. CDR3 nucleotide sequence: TGTGCCAGCAGTTTATCTTCGGGTTGGGATCAGCCCCAGCATTTT.

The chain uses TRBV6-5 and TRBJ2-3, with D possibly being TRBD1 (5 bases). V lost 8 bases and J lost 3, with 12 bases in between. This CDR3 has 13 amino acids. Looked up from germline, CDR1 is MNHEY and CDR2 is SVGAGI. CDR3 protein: CASGQGSTDTQYF. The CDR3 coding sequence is TGTGCCAGCGGGCAGGGTTCTACAGATACGCAGTATTTT.

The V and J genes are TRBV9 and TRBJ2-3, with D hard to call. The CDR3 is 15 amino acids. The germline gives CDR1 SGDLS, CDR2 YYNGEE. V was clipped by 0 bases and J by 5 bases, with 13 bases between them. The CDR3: CASSVGTEYEDTQYF. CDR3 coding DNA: TGTGCCAGCAGCGTAGGAACAGAGTATGAAGATACGCAGTATTTT.

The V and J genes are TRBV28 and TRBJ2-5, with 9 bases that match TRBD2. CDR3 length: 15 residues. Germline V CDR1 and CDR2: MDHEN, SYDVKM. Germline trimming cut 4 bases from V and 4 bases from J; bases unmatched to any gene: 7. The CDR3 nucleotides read TGTGCCAGCAGTTCAGGCGGGAGGGCCTCAGAGACCCAGTACTTC. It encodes CASSSGGRASETQYF.

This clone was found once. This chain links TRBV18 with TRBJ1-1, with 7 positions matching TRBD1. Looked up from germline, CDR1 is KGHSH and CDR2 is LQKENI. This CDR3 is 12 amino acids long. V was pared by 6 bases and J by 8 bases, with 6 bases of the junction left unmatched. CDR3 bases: TGTGCCAGCTCCCGTGAGACAGGGGAAGCTTTCTTT. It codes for CASSRETGEAFF.

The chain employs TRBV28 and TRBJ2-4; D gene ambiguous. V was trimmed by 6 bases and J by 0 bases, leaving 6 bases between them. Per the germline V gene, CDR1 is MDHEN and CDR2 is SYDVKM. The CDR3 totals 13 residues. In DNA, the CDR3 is TGTGCCAGCAGGAAACTAGCCAAAAACATTCAGTACTTC. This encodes CASRKLAKNIQYF.

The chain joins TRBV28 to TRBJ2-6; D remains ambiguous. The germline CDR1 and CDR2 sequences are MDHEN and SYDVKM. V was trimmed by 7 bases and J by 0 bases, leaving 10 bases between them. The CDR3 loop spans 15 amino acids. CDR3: CASISALSGANVLTF. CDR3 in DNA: TGTGCCAGCATATCAGCGCTCTCTGGGGCCAACGTCCTGACTTTC.

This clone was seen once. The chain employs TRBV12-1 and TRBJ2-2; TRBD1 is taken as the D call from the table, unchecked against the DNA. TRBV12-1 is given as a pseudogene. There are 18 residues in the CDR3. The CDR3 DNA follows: TGTGCCAGCAGCTCCTCCCGGGATCCTAAACAGGGGACCGGGGAGCTGTTTTTT. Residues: CASSSSRDPKQGTGELFF.

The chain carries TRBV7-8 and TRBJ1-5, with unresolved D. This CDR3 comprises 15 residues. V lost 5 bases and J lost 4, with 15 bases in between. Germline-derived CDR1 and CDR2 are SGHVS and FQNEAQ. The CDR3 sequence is CASSPQDGKNQPQHF. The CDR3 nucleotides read TGTGCCAGCAGCCCCCAGGACGGGAAAAATCAGCCCCAGCATTTT.

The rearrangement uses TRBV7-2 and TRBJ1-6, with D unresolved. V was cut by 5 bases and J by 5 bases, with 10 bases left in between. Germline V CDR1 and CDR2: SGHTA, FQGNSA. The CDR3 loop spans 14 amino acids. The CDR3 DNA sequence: TGTGCCAGCAGCCTACAGTGGAATAATTCACCCCTCCACTTT. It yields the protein CASSLQWNNSPLHF.

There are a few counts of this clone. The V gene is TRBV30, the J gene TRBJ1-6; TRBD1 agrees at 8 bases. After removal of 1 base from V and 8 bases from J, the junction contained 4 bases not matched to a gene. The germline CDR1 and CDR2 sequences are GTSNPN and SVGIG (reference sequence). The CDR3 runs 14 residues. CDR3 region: CAWSEGQGYSPLHF. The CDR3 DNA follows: TGTGCCTGGAGTGAAGGACAGGGTTATTCACCCCTCCACTTT.

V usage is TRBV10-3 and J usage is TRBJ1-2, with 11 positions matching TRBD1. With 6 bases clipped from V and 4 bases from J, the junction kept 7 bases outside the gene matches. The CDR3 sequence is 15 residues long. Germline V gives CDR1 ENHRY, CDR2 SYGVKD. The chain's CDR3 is CAISPGQGVGYGYTF. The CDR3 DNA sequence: TGTGCCATCAGCCCGGGACAGGGGGTTGGCTATGGCTACACCTTC.

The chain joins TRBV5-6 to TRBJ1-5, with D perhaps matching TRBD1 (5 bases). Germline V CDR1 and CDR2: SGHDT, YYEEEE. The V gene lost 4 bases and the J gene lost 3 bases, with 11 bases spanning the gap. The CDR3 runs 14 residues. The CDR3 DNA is TGTGCCAGCAGCAACAGACAGAACAATCAGCCCCAGCATTTT. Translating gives CASSNRQNNQPQHF.

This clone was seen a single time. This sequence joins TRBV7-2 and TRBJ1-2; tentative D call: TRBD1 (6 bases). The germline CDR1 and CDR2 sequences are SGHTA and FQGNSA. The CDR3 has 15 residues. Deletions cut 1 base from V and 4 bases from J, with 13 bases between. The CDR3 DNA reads TGTGCCAGCAGCTTAGTCCTCGGGACAAGCTATGGCTACACCTTC. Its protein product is CASSLVLGTSYGYTF.

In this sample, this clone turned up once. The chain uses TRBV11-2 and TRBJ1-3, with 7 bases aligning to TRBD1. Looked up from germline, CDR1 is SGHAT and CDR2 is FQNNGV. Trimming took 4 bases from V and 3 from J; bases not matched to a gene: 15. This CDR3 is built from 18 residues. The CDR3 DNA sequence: TGTGCCAGCAGCTCACTTAAGGACAGGTCGTCTGATGGAAACACCATATATTTT. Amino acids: CASSSLKDRSSDGNTIYF.

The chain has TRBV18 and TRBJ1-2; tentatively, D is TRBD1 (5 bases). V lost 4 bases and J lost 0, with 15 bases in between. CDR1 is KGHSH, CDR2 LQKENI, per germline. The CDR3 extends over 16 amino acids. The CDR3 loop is CASSRLQDSTNYGYTF. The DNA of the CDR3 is TGTGCCAGCTCACGGTTACAGGATTCCACTAACTATGGCTACACCTTC.

The CDR3 region has the DNA TGTGCCAGCAGTTACTCGACCGGGACAGGGGGGAACACTGAAGCTTTCTTT. Protein sequence: CASSYSTGTGGNTEAFF. The V gene is TRBV6-2 or TRBV6-3, the J gene TRBJ1-1; 11 bases align to TRBD1. The CDR3 is 17 residues long. V lost 0 bases and J lost 1; bases outside the gene matches: 4. The germline gives CDR1 MNHEY, CDR2 SVGEGT.

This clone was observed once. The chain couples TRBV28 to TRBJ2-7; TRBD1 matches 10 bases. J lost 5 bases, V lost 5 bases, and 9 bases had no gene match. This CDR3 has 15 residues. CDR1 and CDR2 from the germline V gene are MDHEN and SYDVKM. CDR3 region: CASSQPGQGSHEQYF. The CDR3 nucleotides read TGTGCCAGCAGTCAACCGGGACAGGGGTCCCACGAGCAGTACTTC.

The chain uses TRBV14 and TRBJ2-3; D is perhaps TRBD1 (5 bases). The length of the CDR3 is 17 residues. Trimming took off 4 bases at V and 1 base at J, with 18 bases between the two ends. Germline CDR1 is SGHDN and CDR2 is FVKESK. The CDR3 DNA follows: TGTGCCAGCAGCCCGTACACTAAACCGACAGGCACAGATACGCAGTATTTT. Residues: CASSPYTKPTGTDTQYF.

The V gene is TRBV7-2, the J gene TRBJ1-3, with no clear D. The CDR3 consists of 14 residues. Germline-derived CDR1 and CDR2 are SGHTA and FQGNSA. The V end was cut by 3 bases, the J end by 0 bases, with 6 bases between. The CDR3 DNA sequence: TGTGCCAGCAGCTTTGGCAGCTCTGGAAACACCATATATTTT. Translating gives CASSFGSSGNTIYF.